One sample yielded the 31 T cell receptor beta chains listed below, sequenced in a study of metastatic and nonmetastatic thyroid tumors. The entire patient cohort was treatment-naive prior to thyroid surgery. Using MiXCR, TCRdb reanalyzed the PCR reads. The table lists roughly 65,000 clones, about 14% of them singletons. The sequenced sample was blood. These receptors were obtained from a male donor with papillary thyroid cancer or a benign thyroid nodule (not recorded which). Some clones in this sample may be carry-over from other donors' samples.

This clone was seen ten or more times. The chain employs TRBV6-2 or TRBV6-3 and TRBJ2-7; 10 bases agree with TRBD1. This CDR3 comprises 12 residues. V lost 8 bases to trimming and J lost 5 bases; unmatched junction nucleotides: 3. Per the germline V gene, CDR1 is MNHEY and CDR2 is SVGEGT. The CDR3 loop reads CASATGGHEQYF. The DNA of the CDR3 is TGTGCCAGCGCGACAGGGGGCCACGAGCAGTACTTC.

This clone showed up many times. This chain joins TRBV7-8 and TRBJ2-7, with D uncertain. This CDR3 comprises 13 residues. Trimming took 5 bases from V and 0 from J, leaving 8 bases between them. Germline V gene data show CDR1 as SGHVS and CDR2 as FQNEAQ. This chain's CDR3 is CASSPSYSYEQYV. In DNA form, the CDR3 reads TGTGCCAGCAGCCCGAGCTACTCCTACGAGCAGTACGTC.

The chain is built from TRBV11-1 and TRBJ2-1; 7 nucleotides match TRBD1. Germline CDR1 SGHAT, CDR2 FQDESV (reference sequence). The CDR3 contains 16 residues. After removal of 6 bases from V and 4 bases from J, the junction contained 12 bases not matched to a gene. The CDR3 reads CASSSTTGHSYNEQFF. CDR3 sequence (DNA): TGTGCCAGCAGTTCGACGACAGGGCACTCTTACAATGAGCAGTTCTTC.

Notes on this clone: An end of the junction differs from the germline gene, which may be a read error. The chain combines TRBV28 with TRBJ1-1; weak D call: TRBD1 (5 bases). This CDR3 region has 14 residues. Germline loops: CDR1 MDHEN, CDR2 SYDVKM. The CDR3 protein is CASSLEGLTTEAFF. CDR3 DNA sequence: TGCGCCAGCAGTTTGGAGGGACTGACCACTGAAGCTTTCTTT. Filled out from reference TRBV28 and TRBJ1-1, the complete variable domain reads DVKVTQSSRYLVKRTGEKVFLECVQDMDHENMFWYRQDPGLGLRLIYFSYDVKMKEKGDIPEGYSVSREKKERFSLILESASTNQTSMYLCASSLEGLTTEAFFGQGTRLTVV.

This clone was seen many times. V usage is TRBV11-1 and J usage is TRBJ2-3; tentative D call: TRBD1 (6 bases). V was shortened by 5 bases and J by 2 bases, with 17 bases between the two germline ends. CDR1 and CDR2 from the germline V gene are SGHAT and FQDESV (reference sequence). CDR3 length equals 16 residues. The CDR3 DNA is TGTGCCAGCAGCCCGCAAGGGGGTTCGGACACAGATACGCAGTATTTT. Translated, it gives CASSPQGGSDTDTQYF.

This clone came up many times. The gene calls are TRBV5-6 and TRBJ2-5, with a weak D call TRBD1 (6 bases). Germline V gene lookup returns CDR1 SGHDT and CDR2 YYEEEE. This CDR3 contains 13 residues. Trimming stripped 0 bases from V and 3 bases from J, with 6 bases between. This CDR3 is CASSLDREETQYF. For the CDR3, the DNA is TGTGCCAGCAGCTTGGACAGGGAAGAGACCCAGTACTTC.

This clone was detected ten times or more. Other nucleotide sequences from this sample produce the same CDR3. The CDR3: CASSRGLVGVTDTQYF. CDR3 DNA: TGTGCCAGCAGCCGCGGACTAGTCGGGGTCACAGATACGCAGTATTTT. The V call is TRBV6-1, the J call TRBJ2-3; TRBD2 aligns across 7 bases. The CDR3 extends over 16 amino acids. Germline CDR1 and CDR2: MNHNS and SASEGT. V lost 6 bases to trimming and J lost 2 bases; unmatched junction nucleotides: 11.

This clone has only a few counts. A much larger clonotype is one base distant, so this may be a read error. The genes are TRBV5-1 and TRBJ2-7, with 10 bases identical to TRBD1. J lost 10 bases, V lost 4 bases, and 8 bases had no gene match. The CDR3 runs 13 residues. Germline V gene data show CDR1 as SGHRS and CDR2 as YFSETQ. The CDR3 is CASSLGQGSDQYF. CDR3 nucleotide sequence: TGCGCCAGCAGCCTGGGACAGGGGTCCGATCAGTACTTC. Together with reference TRBV5-1 and TRBJ2-7, the CDR3 gives the full variable domain: KAGVTQTPRYLIKTRGQQVTLSCSPISGHRSVSWYQQTPGQGLQFLFEYFSETQRNKGNFPGRFSGRQFSNSRSEMNVSTLELGDSALYLCASSLGQGSDQYFGPGTRLTVT.

The table lists this clone with many counts. The V and J genes are TRBV4-1 and TRBJ2-3; TRBD2 matches 8 bases. J lost 5 bases, V lost 3 bases, and 16 bases had no gene match. Germline CDR1 MGHRA, CDR2 YSYEKL. CDR3 length: 18 amino acids. The DNA of the CDR3 is TGCGCCAGCAGCCACCCGGCACTAGCGGAGGAGGGGGTAGATACGCAGTATTTT. This gives the protein CASSHPALAEEGVDTQYF.

This clone was counted many times. The J gene is TRBJ2-2, the V gene TRBV7-6; 8 nucleotides align to TRBD1. V gave up 4 bases and J gave up 7 bases; unmatched junction bases: 5. Germline lookup yields CDR1 SGHVS and CDR2 FNYEAQ. The CDR3 extends over 14 amino acids. CDR3 DNA sequence: TGTGCCAGCAGCTGGGGACAGGCCGTCGGGGAGCTGTTTTTT. This encodes CASSWGQAVGELFF.

This clone was found many times. J is TRBJ2-1 and V is TRBV20-1; D might be TRBD2 (6 bases). This CDR3 contains 13 residues. The germline V gene encodes CDR1 DFQATT and CDR2 SNEGSKA (reference sequence). The germline V and J ends were trimmed by 3 bases and 7 bases, with 13 bases remaining between them. The CDR3 region has the DNA TGCAGTGCTAGGCGGGGAGTGGTAAATGAGCAGTTCTTC. Translating it yields CSARRGVVNEQFF.

V and J are TRBV6-2 or TRBV6-3 and TRBJ2-7; D possibly matches TRBD1 or TRBD2 (5 bases each). Trimming stripped 6 bases from V and 7 bases from J, with 25 bases between. Germline loops: CDR1 MNHEY, CDR2 SVGEGT. The CDR3 covers 16 residues. The CDR3 DNA is TGTGCCAGCAGGACCTCTCCCCCCCCATGGGACGCGGAGCAGTACTTC. It codes for CASRTSPPPWDAEQYF.

In regard to this clone: The junction and the germline gene differ at one end; a read error may be behind it. The chain recombines TRBV20-1 with TRBJ2-2, with D perhaps matching TRBD1 or TRBD2 (5 bases each). This CDR3 is built from 16 residues. CDR1 is DFQATT and CDR2 is SNEGSKA in the germline V gene (reference sequence). CDR3 sequence reads: CSDRDEDIWGTGELFF. CDR3 nucleotide sequence: TGCAGTGATAGAGACGAAGATATTTGGGGGACGGGGGAGCTGTTTTTT.

To note about this clone: One end of the junction is discordant with germline, which a read error may explain. This rearrangement joins TRBV12-3 or TRBV12-4 to TRBJ2-1; 8 bases line up with TRBD2. The CDR3 sequence is 15 residues long. Written as DNA, the CDR3 is TGTGCCAGCAGATGGACTAGCTGGGTCTTAAATGAGCATTTCTTC. Translated: CASRWTSWVLNEHFF.

This clone was counted at least ten times. This chain links TRBV5-1 with TRBJ2-1; 7 bases fit TRBD2. The CDR3 spans 18 residues. Trimming removed 4 bases from V and 2 bases from J; junction bases left unmatched: 15. CDR1 and CDR2 from the germline V gene are SGHRS and YFSETQ. CDR3: CASSAKGPSGTPYNEQFF. CDR3 nucleotide sequence: TGCGCCAGCAGCGCAAAGGGTCCTAGCGGAACGCCCTACAATGAGCAGTTCTTC. The complete variable domain, with remaining parts taken from reference TRBV5-1 and TRBJ2-1, reads KAGVTQTPRYLIKTRGQQVTLSCSPISGHRSVSWYQQTPGQGLQFLFEYFSETQRNKGNFPGRFSGRQFSNSRSEMNVSTLELGDSALYLCASSAKGPSGTPYNEQFFGPGTRLTVL.

This clone was detected ten times or more. V usage is TRBV6-1 and J usage is TRBJ2-6, with D unresolved. CDR1 MNHNS and CDR2 SASEGT come from the germline V gene. The CDR3 spans 14 residues. V shed 7 bases and J shed 0 bases, with 7 bases lying between them. CDR3 in DNA: TGTGCCAGCAATCGAAACTCTGGGGCCAACGTCCTGACTTTC. It encodes CASNRNSGANVLTF.

This clone is categorized as medium-sized (0.01 to 0.1%). The chain joins TRBV5-1 to TRBJ1-2; tentative D call: TRBD1 (6 bases). CDR1 is SGHRS and CDR2 is YFSETQ in the germline V gene. There are 16 residues in the CDR3. V lost 0 bases, J lost 3 bases, and 15 bases lay in between. The CDR3 DNA reads as TGCGCCAGCAGCTTGGACACCGGGACATCTCACTATGGCTACACCTTC. It specifies CASSLDTGTSHYGYTF.

This clone was counted a few times. The rearrangement links TRBV27 to TRBJ2-1, with 7 bases matching TRBD2. This CDR3 comprises 15 residues. After removal of 5 bases from V and 9 bases from J, the junction contained 13 bases not matched to a gene. Per germline, CDR1 MNHEY and CDR2 SMNVEV (reference sequence). CDR3 DNA: TGTGCCAGCAGTATCCGACTAGCTGGATTTCCTGAGCAGTTCTTC. Translating gives CASSIRLAGFPEQFF.

This clone was detected only a few times. The rearrangement uses TRBV6-2 or TRBV6-3 and TRBJ1-2; D possibly corresponds to TRBD1 (6 bases). The CDR3 covers 17 residues. Germline V gives CDR1 MNHEY, CDR2 SVGEGT. Trimming cost V 2 bases and J 3 bases, with 19 bases left between them. In DNA form, the CDR3 reads TGTGCCAGCAGTTACCTGGACAGTGGGCACTCGTACTATGGCTACACCTTC. Translation gives CASSYLDSGHSYYGYTF.

In this sample, this clone turned up many times. The genes are TRBV7-9 and TRBJ2-1; D may be TRBD2 (5 bases). CDR1 SEHNR and CDR2 FQNEAQ come from the germline V gene (reference sequence). The germline V and J ends were trimmed by 5 bases and 9 bases, with 20 bases remaining between them. The CDR3 covers 15 residues. The CDR3 is CASSPRDPQFSEQFF. CDR3 bases: TGTGCCAGCAGCCCCCGGGATCCCCAATTTAGTGAGCAGTTCTTC. The variable domain in full, with the rest retrieved from reference TRBV7-9 and TRBJ2-1, is DTGVSQNPRHKITKRGQNVTFRCDPISEHNRLYWYRQTLGQGPEFLTYFQNEAQLEKSRLLSDRFSAERPKGSFSTLEIQRTEQGDSAMYLCASSPRDPQFSEQFFGPGTRLTVL.

This clone was counted many times. It may be a read error: a sequence one base away is much more abundant. Here the CDR3 reads CSARDGSGESTGELFF. For the CDR3, the DNA is TGCAGTGCTAGAGATGGAAGCGGGGAGTCCACCGGGGAGCTGTTTTTT. The gene calls are TRBV20-1 and TRBJ2-2; 7 nucleotides align to TRBD2. Germline assignment: CDR1 DFQATT and CDR2 SNEGSKA (reference sequence). This CDR3 is built from 16 residues. V lost 0 bases and J lost 4; bases outside the gene matches: 8.

This clone was recorded at least ten times. The genes are TRBV12-5 and TRBJ1-2, with a tentative D call TRBD1 (5 bases). Germline loops: CDR1 LGHNT, CDR2 FRNRAP. The CDR3 length is 13 residues. V was pared by 1 base and J by 6 bases, with 9 bases between. In nucleotides, the CDR3 is TGTGCTAGTGGTTTGGAGGGACCCCATGGCTACACCTTC. Its protein product is CASGLEGPHGYTF. Filled out from reference TRBV12-5 and TRBJ1-2, the complete variable domain reads DARVTQTPRHKVTEMGQEVTMRCQPILGHNTVFWYRQTMMQGLELLAYFRNRAPLDDSGMPKDRFSAEMPDATLATLKIQPSEPRDSAVYFCASGLEGPHGYTFGSGTRLTVV.

This clone has a handful of counts. The chain combines TRBV19 with TRBJ2-7; D is uncertain. CDR1 and CDR2 (germline): LNHDA, SQIVND (reference sequence). The CDR3 sequence is 14 residues long. The ends were cut back, 6 bases at V and 2 bases at J, with 14 bases in the middle. CDR3 DNA: TGTGCCAGTAGCCCGGGCCCTCTTACCTACGAGCAGTACTTC. Protein product: CASSPGPLTYEQYF.

The sample holds many counts of this clone. V is TRBV12-3 or TRBV12-4 and J is TRBJ1-1; no reliable D call. V lost 7 bases and J 1 base, leaving 13 bases between the germline ends. The CDR3 contains 14 residues. DNA of the CDR3: TGTGCCAGCACAACGAGGAGGGCGAACACTGAAGCTTTCTTT. As protein: CASTTRRANTEAFF.

The J gene is TRBJ1-1, the V gene TRBV7-3; maybe TRBD1 (5 bases). V was trimmed by 5 bases and J by 4 bases, leaving 20 bases between them. Germline V CDR1 and CDR2: SGHTA, FQGTGA. The CDR3 extends over 16 amino acids. DNA of the CDR3: TGTGCCAGCAGCCGCGAGGGTGGGGCGCCAGTCACTGAAGCTTTCTTT. Translating gives CASSREGGAPVTEAFF.

This clone showed up just a few times. A single base separates this from a much larger clone, so it may be a read error. The chain recombines TRBV15 with TRBJ1-5; 7 nucleotides match TRBD1. With 0 bases clipped from V and 4 bases from J, the junction kept 9 bases outside the gene matches. The germline V gene encodes CDR1 LNHNV and CDR2 YYDKDF (reference sequence). The CDR3 has 17 residues. The CDR3 DNA reads TGTGCCACCAGCAGAGATCCCCCAGGGGGGGGAAATCAGCCCCAGCATTTT. Translation: CATSRDPPGGGNQPQHF.

This clone was seen a few times. CDR3 loop: CASSLSPGTGVWYEQYF. The DNA of the CDR3 is TGTGCCAGCAGTTTATCCCCCGGTACAGGGGTCTGGTACGAGCAGTACTTC. The chain uses TRBV28 and TRBJ2-7; TRBD1 agrees at 7 bases. The CDR3 consists of 17 residues. Germline trimming cut 1 base from V and 4 bases from J; bases unmatched to any gene: 13. Germline V gene data show CDR1 as MDHEN and CDR2 as SYDVKM.

This clone was seen repeatedly, ten times or more. This chain joins TRBV9 and TRBJ2-2, with 8 nucleotides matching TRBD2. J lost 0 bases, V lost 2 bases, and 3 bases had no gene match. CDR1 and CDR2 (germline): SGDLS, YYNGEE. The CDR3 length is 16 residues. Here the CDR3 reads CASSVSGETNTGELFF. The CDR3 region has the DNA TGTGCCAGCAGCGTTAGCGGGGAGACGAACACCGGGGAGCTGTTTTTT.

The chain employs TRBV7-6 and TRBJ1-5, with D uncertain. CDR1 is SGHVS, CDR2 FNYEAQ, per germline. Trimming shortened V by 4 bases and J by 7 bases, and 20 bases separated the two germline ends. The CDR3 spans 16 residues. The CDR3 DNA is TGTGCCAGCAGCTCGGCTCAGGTGGGGTTAGGCCAGCCCCAGCATTTT. Translation: CASSSAQVGLGQPQHF.

Remarks on this clone: The junction shows a germline mismatch at one end, possibly a read error. This sequence joins TRBV6-1 and TRBJ1-6; a possible D gene is TRBD1 (6 bases). This CDR3 is built from 13 residues. Germline CDR1 is MNHNS and CDR2 is SASEGT. The CDR3 here is CARGGFTSSPIHF. The CDR3 DNA sequence: TGTGCCAGAGGGGGATTTACTAGTTCACCCATCCACTTT.

This clone appeared many times. This chain links TRBV30 with TRBJ2-7; TRBD2 matches at 12 bases. The CDR3 has 14 residues. Losses at the gene ends were 1 base for V and 6 bases for J; bases not matched to a gene: 4. Germline loops: CDR1 GTSNPN, CDR2 SVGIG (reference sequence). The CDR3 here is CAWSGLAGESEQYF. In DNA form, the CDR3 reads TGTGCCTGGAGTGGACTAGCGGGAGAATCCGAGCAGTACTTC.